The 32 T cell receptor beta chains reported below all come from one sample, sequenced in a study of blood T cell repertoires in COVID-19. The repertoire was sequenced with immunoSEQ multiplex PCR; TCRdb's copy has only in-frame clones and lacks some. The table lists about 220,000 clones, around 81% of them singletons. The specimen sequenced was peripheral blood. The receptors come from a woman aged 30 to 39 who had recovered from COVID-19.

The chain joins TRBV27 to TRBJ2-5; TRBD1 matches 9 bases. The V segment lost 4 bases and the J segment 5 bases; nucleotides outside the gene matches: 2. The CDR3 has 13 amino acids. The germline gives CDR1 MNHEY, CDR2 SMNVEV (reference sequence). CDR3 sequence reads: CASSSGTGETQYF. The CDR3 DNA is TGTGCCAGCAGTTCTGGGACAGGGGAGACCCAGTACTTC.

This chain uses TRBV27 with TRBJ2-7; 7 positions match TRBD1. Unmatched junction bases numbered 9, after V lost 5 bases and J lost 5 bases. This CDR3 region has 14 residues. The germline gives CDR1 MNHEY, CDR2 SMNVEV (reference sequence). CDR3 nucleotide sequence: TGTGCCAGCAGTCCAACAGGGGAGAGGCACGAGCAGTACTTC. This encodes CASSPTGERHEQYF.

This chain uses TRBV12-3 or TRBV12-4 with TRBJ2-1; 8 bases are a match to TRBD2. The CDR3 is made up of 13 amino acids. Germline trimming cut 7 bases from V and 7 bases from J; bases unmatched to any gene: 6. The CDR3 here is CASTLVAGNEQFF. CDR3 nucleotide sequence: TGTGCCAGCACCTTAGTAGCGGGGAATGAGCAGTTCTTC.

This chain links TRBV13 with TRBJ1-6; D gene unclear. This CDR3 has 14 residues. CDR1 is PRHDT and CDR2 is FYEKMQ in the germline V gene (reference sequence). V was shortened by 4 bases and J by 9 bases, with 13 bases between the two germline ends. Here the CDR3 reads CASSSTVSGSPLHF. CDR3 coding DNA: TGTGCCAGCAGCTCCACAGTATCAGGTTCACCCCTCCACTTT.

The chain has TRBV27 and TRBJ1-2; D is unclear. This CDR3 is built from 13 residues. Trimming shortened V by 3 bases and J by 3 bases, and 8 bases separated the two germline ends. CDR1 and CDR2 from the germline V gene are MNHEY and SMNVEV (reference sequence). This chain's CDR3 is CASSFGLDYGYTF. The CDR3 DNA is TGTGCCAGCAGTTTTGGCTTGGACTATGGCTACACCTTC.

This clone was counted only a few times. The gene calls are TRBV6-5 and TRBJ2-7, with D hard to call. The CDR3 covers 13 residues. Germline lookup yields CDR1 MNHEY and CDR2 SVGAGI. The V end lost 5 bases, the J end lost 0 bases, and 8 bases lay between the germline ends. The CDR3 reads CASSQLSSYEQYF. The DNA for the CDR3 is TGTGCCAGCAGTCAACTGAGCTCCTACGAGCAGTACTTC.

The gene calls are TRBV4-1 and TRBJ1-1, with D uncertain. This CDR3 is 14 amino acids long. Trimming removed 0 bases at V and 1 base at J, with 6 bases between. CDR1 and CDR2 from the germline V gene are MGHRA and YSYEKL. The CDR3 DNA is TGCGCCAGCAGCCAAGAAAGCTGGAACACTGAAGCTTTCTTT. Protein: CASSQESWNTEAFF.

The J gene is TRBJ2-3, the V gene TRBV24-1, with D perhaps TRBD1 (6 bases). V was clipped by 8 bases and J by 4 bases, with 18 bases between them. The CDR3 runs to 15 residues. Germline-derived CDR1 and CDR2 are KGHDR and SFDVKD. The CDR3 spells CATMPTGSMADTQYF. The DNA of the CDR3 is TGTGCCACCATGCCAACAGGGAGCATGGCAGATACGCAGTATTTT.

The CDR3 coding sequence is TGTGCCAGCAGTGAGTTCCTAGCGGGAGAAGAGACCCAGTACTTC. This sequence encodes CASSEFLAGEETQYF. The chain joins TRBV6-1 to TRBJ2-5, with 10 bases that match TRBD2. Per the germline V gene, CDR1 is MNHNS and CDR2 is SASEGT. V shed 3 bases and J 3 bases; nucleotides not matched to a gene: 4. This CDR3 comprises 15 residues.

This sequence joins TRBV3-1 (or the pseudogene TRBV3-2) and TRBJ2-5; 7 bases fit TRBD2. V shed 4 bases and J 0 bases; nucleotides not matched to a gene: 5. This CDR3 has 15 residues. The germline V gene encodes CDR1 LGHDT and CDR2 YNNKEL (reference sequence). The CDR3 coding sequence is TGTGCCAGCAGCCCTACTCTAGCGGACCAAGAGACCCAGTACTTC. It specifies CASSPTLADQETQYF.

The chain employs TRBV29-1 and TRBJ1-2, with 9 bases lining up with TRBD1. CDR3 length: 17 amino acids. The V and J ends lost 2 bases and 0 bases, in that order; junction bases with no gene match: 10. Germline V lookup: CDR1 SQVTM, CDR2 ANQGSEA. This CDR3 reads CSVEPGQGLLANYGYTF. CDR3 sequence (DNA): TGCAGCGTTGAACCTGGACAGGGGCTATTAGCTAACTATGGCTACACCTTC.

J is TRBJ1-4 and V is TRBV28, with 9 nucleotides matching TRBD1. The CDR3 runs 15 residues. Germline values: CDR1 MDHEN, CDR2 SYDVKM. The trim removed 8 bases at V and 8 bases at J, leaving 12 bases unmatched. CDR3 DNA sequence: TGTGCCAGCCAACCTCCGGGACAGGGAAGCGAAAAACTGTTTTTT. As protein: CASQPPGQGSEKLFF.

In its sample, this clone was seen once. The J gene is TRBJ1-4, the V gene TRBV28, with 9 nucleotides matching TRBD1. The V segment lost 4 bases and the J segment 8 bases; nucleotides outside the gene matches: 5. Germline V gives CDR1 MDHEN, CDR2 SYDVKM. The length of the CDR3 is 14 residues. CDR3 in amino acids: CASSSGQGTEKLFF. Here the CDR3 DNA reads TGTGCCAGCAGTTCCGGACAGGGGACAGAAAAACTGTTTTTT.

The rearrangement links TRBV7-9 to TRBJ1-2; possible D gene TRBD1, 6 bases. Trimming stripped 5 bases from V and 6 bases from J, with 16 bases between. The germline CDR1 and CDR2 sequences are SEHNR and FQNEAQ (reference sequence). The length of the CDR3 is 14 residues. The CDR3 nucleotides are TGTGCCAGCAGCCCCACAGGGAATACTGATGGCTACACCTTC. The encoded protein is CASSPTGNTDGYTF.

The gene calls are TRBV11-2 and TRBJ2-3, with 11 nucleotides matching TRBD2. The CDR3 has 18 amino acids. Unmatched junction bases numbered 10, after V lost 3 bases and J lost 2 bases. Germline V lookup: CDR1 SGHAT, CDR2 FQNNGV. Here the CDR3 reads CASSFSWGSGRDTDTQYF. Here the CDR3 DNA reads TGTGCCAGCAGCTTCAGCTGGGGTAGCGGGAGGGACACAGATACGCAGTATTTT.

The rearrangement joins TRBV11-2 to TRBJ2-3; 8 bases fit TRBD2. Trimming cost V 3 bases and J 4 bases; bases outside gene matches: 3. Germline V gene data show CDR1 as SGHAT and CDR2 as FQNNGV. This CDR3 is built from 14 residues. Written as DNA, the CDR3 is TGTGCCAGCAGCTTCGGGGGGGCTGCAGATACGCAGTATTTT. This gives the protein CASSFGGAADTQYF.

This sequence joins TRBV12-3 or TRBV12-4 and TRBJ1-2, with D tentatively TRBD1 (6 bases). V shed 1 base and J shed 8 bases, with 11 bases lying between them. The CDR3 runs to 13 residues. CDR3 bases: TGTGCCAGCAGTTTAGTAAGGGGGGGAGGCTACACCTTC. It specifies CASSLVRGGGYTF.

The chain combines TRBV7-6 with TRBJ2-3, with 8 bases that match TRBD1. Germline CDR1 and CDR2: SGHVS and FNYEAQ. The CDR3 extends over 17 amino acids. V dropped 0 bases and J dropped 3; count of bases not matched to a gene: 8. The CDR3 sequence: CASSLATTGAWTDTQYF. The DNA for the CDR3 is TGTGCCAGCAGCTTAGCGACGACAGGGGCGTGGACAGATACGCAGTATTTT.

The rearrangement joins TRBV9 to TRBJ2-3, with a weak D call TRBD2 (5 bases). In germline, CDR1 is SGDLS, CDR2 YYNGEE. The CDR3 totals 13 residues. The V end was cut by 4 bases, the J end by 2 bases, with 8 bases between. The CDR3: CASSRGPTDTQYF. DNA of the CDR3: TGTGCCAGCAGCCGGGGTCCCACAGATACGCAGTATTTT.

This chain uses TRBV6-5 with TRBJ2-3, with 10 bases identical to TRBD1. The V gene's germline CDR1 is MNHEY and CDR2 SVGAGI. This CDR3 has 15 residues. Trimming removed 6 bases from V and 5 bases from J; junction bases left unmatched: 8. CDR3: CASRPGTGEGDTQYF. CDR3 nucleotide sequence: TGTGCCAGCAGACCCGGGACAGGGGAGGGAGATACGCAGTATTTT.

The chain links TRBV30 to TRBJ2-3, with TRBD1 matching over 7 bases. Trimming at V came to 3 bases and at J to 1 base, leaving 7 bases not matched to a gene. From germline, CDR1 is GTSNPN and CDR2 SVGIG (reference sequence). This CDR3 has 15 residues. The CDR3 reads CAWRVRGQGTDTQYF. CDR3 coding DNA: TGTGCCTGGAGAGTAAGGGGGCAAGGCACAGATACGCAGTATTTT.

The J gene is TRBJ2-3, the V gene TRBV9, with TRBD2 identical over 8 bases. CDR1 SGDLS and CDR2 YYNGEE come from the germline V gene. The CDR3 length is 14 residues. Unmatched junction bases numbered 5, after V lost 3 bases and J lost 5 bases. Here the CDR3 reads CASSAGLGGDTQYF. CDR3 coding DNA: TGTGCCAGCAGCGCGGGACTAGGAGGAGATACGCAGTATTTT. The full variable domain, with the rest looked up from reference TRBV9 and TRBJ2-3, is DSGVTQTPKHLITATGQRVTLRCSPRSGDLSVYWYQQSLDQGLQFLIQYYNGEERAKGNILERFSAQQFPDLHSELNLSSLELGDSALYFCASSAGLGGDTQYFGPGTRLTVL.

J is TRBJ2-7 and V is TRBV11-2, with 7 bases matching TRBD2. Germline CDR1 SGHAT, CDR2 FQNNGV. V gave up 3 bases and J gave up 0 bases; unmatched junction bases: 5. CDR3 length: 15 amino acids. As DNA, the CDR3 is TGTGCCAGCAGCTTGGAAGCGGGACTCTCCTACGAGCAGTACTTC. Protein: CASSLEAGLSYEQYF. Supplemented by reference TRBV11-2 and TRBJ2-7, the full variable domain reads EAGVAQSPRYKIIEKRQSVAFWCNPISGHATLYWYQQILGQGPKLLIQFQNNGVVDDSQLPKDRFSAERLKGVDSTLKIQPAKLEDSAVYLCASSLEAGLSYEQYFGPGTRLTVT.

J is TRBJ1-2 and V is TRBV12-3 or TRBV12-4; D is unresolved. V was clipped by 5 bases and J by 1 base, with 5 bases between them. This CDR3 has 12 amino acids. CDR3 sequence reads: CASSRSNYGYTF. The CDR3 DNA reads as TGTGCCAGCAGTAGGAGTAACTATGGCTACACCTTC.

This chain uses TRBV5-1 with TRBJ2-2; 9 bases map to TRBD1. The junction had 4 bases not matched to a gene; V was cut back by 4 bases and J by 0 bases. The CDR3 consists of 16 residues. The germline V gene has CDR1 SGHRS and CDR2 YFSETQ. CDR3 nucleotides: TGCGCCAGCAGCCCGGGGACAGGGCCGAACACCGGGGAGCTGTTTTTT. Protein: CASSPGTGPNTGELFF.

This clone was found a few times. The chain carries TRBV12-3 or TRBV12-4 and TRBJ2-7; D is perhaps TRBD2 (6 bases). The CDR3 runs 12 residues. Trimming took off 5 bases at V and 6 bases at J, with 11 bases between the two ends. The CDR3 loop reads CASSGDSSEQYF. In nucleotides, the CDR3 is TGTGCCAGCAGTGGGGACTCGAGCGAGCAGTACTTC.

The chain combines TRBV5-1 with TRBJ1-1; D may be TRBD1 (5 bases). V gave up 5 bases and J gave up 6 bases, with 14 bases separating them. This CDR3 spans 13 amino acids. The V gene's germline CDR1 is SGHRS and CDR2 YFSETQ. CDR3: CASSSTGGAEAFF. DNA of the CDR3: TGCGCCAGCAGTTCTACAGGCGGCGCTGAAGCTTTCTTT.

V gene TRBV27 combines with J gene TRBJ1-6, with unresolved D. Germline V gene sequence: CDR1 MNHEY, CDR2 SMNVEV (reference sequence). V lost 0 bases and J lost 3, with 9 bases in between. The CDR3 totals 16 residues. The CDR3: CASSLSRGDYNSPLHF. The CDR3 nucleotides read TGTGCCAGCAGTTTATCGCGGGGTGACTATAATTCACCCCTCCACTTT.

CDR3 DNA sequence: TGCGCCAGCAGCTTGGAATTGAATACAGGGGTTCTCTACGAGCAGTACTTC. It specifies CASSLELNTGVLYEQYF. The chain uses TRBV5-1 and TRBJ2-7, with 7 bases that match TRBD1. Losses at the gene ends were 0 bases for V and 3 bases for J; bases not matched to a gene: 12. This CDR3 region has 17 residues. Germline loops: CDR1 SGHRS, CDR2 YFSETQ.

This CDR3 reads CASSPPGSGRIGEQYF. The CDR3 DNA sequence: TGTGCCAGCAGTCCCCCAGGTAGCGGGAGAATCGGGGAGCAGTACTTC. The rearrangement links TRBV28 to TRBJ2-7; 9 bases are a match to TRBD2. Trimming removed 5 bases from V and 7 bases from J; junction bases left unmatched: 15. Germline assignment: CDR1 MDHEN and CDR2 SYDVKM. The CDR3 totals 16 residues. Variable domain in full (rest from reference TRBV28 and TRBJ2-7): DVKVTQSSRYLVKRTGEKVFLECVQDMDHENMFWYRQDPGLGLRLIYFSYDVKMKEKGDIPEGYSVSREKKERFSLILESASTNQTSMYLCASSPPGSGRIGEQYFGPGTRLTVT.

The chain carries TRBV27 and TRBJ2-7, with 10 nucleotides matching TRBD2. This CDR3 spans 13 amino acids. Germline V gene lookup returns CDR1 MNHEY and CDR2 SMNVEV (reference sequence). The V segment lost 5 bases and the J segment 5 bases; nucleotides outside the gene matches: 3. The CDR3 sequence is CASSEAGGNEQYF. The CDR3 bases are TGTGCCAGCAGTGAAGCGGGAGGGAACGAGCAGTACTTC.

This clone was seen a few times. J is TRBJ1-2 and V is TRBV24-1; possibly TRBD1 for D (6 bases). Trimming shortened V by 2 bases and J by 6 bases, and 12 bases separated the two germline ends. Germline V gene data show CDR1 as KGHDR and CDR2 as SFDVKD. This CDR3 is 14 amino acids long. This chain's CDR3 is CATSDSNPGDGYTF. The CDR3 DNA sequence: TGTGCCACCAGTGATTCTAACCCAGGGGATGGCTACACCTTC.